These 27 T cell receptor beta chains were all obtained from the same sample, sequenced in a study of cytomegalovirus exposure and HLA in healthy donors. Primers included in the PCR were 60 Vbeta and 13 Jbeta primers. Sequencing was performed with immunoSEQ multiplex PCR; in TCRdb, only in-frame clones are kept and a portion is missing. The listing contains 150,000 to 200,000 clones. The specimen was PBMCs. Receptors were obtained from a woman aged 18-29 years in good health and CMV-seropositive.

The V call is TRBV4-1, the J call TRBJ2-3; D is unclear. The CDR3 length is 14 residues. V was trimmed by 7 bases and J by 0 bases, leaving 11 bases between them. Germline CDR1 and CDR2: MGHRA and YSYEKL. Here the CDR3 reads CASTSLHSTDTQYF. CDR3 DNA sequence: TGCGCCAGCACGAGCCTTCACAGCACAGATACGCAGTATTTT.

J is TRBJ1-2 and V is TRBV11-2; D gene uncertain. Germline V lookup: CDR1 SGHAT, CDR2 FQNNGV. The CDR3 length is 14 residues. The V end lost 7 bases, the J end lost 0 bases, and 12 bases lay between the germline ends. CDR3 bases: TGTGCCAGCACTCAAGTGGCGGCTAACTATGGCTACACCTTC. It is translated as CASTQVAANYGYTF. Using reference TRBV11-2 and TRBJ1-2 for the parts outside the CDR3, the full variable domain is EAGVAQSPRYKIIEKRQSVAFWCNPISGHATLYWYQQILGQGPKLLIQFQNNGVVDDSQLPKDRFSAERLKGVDSTLKIQPAKLEDSAVYLCASTQVAANYGYTFGSGTRLTVV.

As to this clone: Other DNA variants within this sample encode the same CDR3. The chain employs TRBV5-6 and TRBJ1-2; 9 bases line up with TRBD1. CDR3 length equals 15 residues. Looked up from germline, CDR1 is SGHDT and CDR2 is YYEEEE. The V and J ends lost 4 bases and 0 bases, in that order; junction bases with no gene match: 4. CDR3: CASSPRDRANYGYTF. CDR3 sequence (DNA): TGTGCCAGCAGCCCAAGGGACAGGGCTAACTATGGCTACACCTTC.

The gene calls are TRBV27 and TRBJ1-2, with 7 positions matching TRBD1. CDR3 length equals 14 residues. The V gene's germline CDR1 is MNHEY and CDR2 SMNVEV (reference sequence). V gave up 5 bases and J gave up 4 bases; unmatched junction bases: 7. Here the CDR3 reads CASSPGTAIYGYTF. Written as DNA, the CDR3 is TGTGCCAGCAGTCCAGGGACAGCAATCTATGGCTACACCTTC.

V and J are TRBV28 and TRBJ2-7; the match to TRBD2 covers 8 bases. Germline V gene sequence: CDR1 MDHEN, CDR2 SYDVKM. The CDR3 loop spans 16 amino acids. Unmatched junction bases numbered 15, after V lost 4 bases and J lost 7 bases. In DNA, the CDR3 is TGTGCCAGCAGTTCCCCATTAAAAGCGGGAGCGTGGGAGCAGTACTTC. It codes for CASSSPLKAGAWEQYF. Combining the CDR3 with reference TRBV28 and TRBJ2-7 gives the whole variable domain DVKVTQSSRYLVKRTGEKVFLECVQDMDHENMFWYRQDPGLGLRLIYFSYDVKMKEKGDIPEGYSVSREKKERFSLILESASTNQTSMYLCASSSPLKAGAWEQYFGPGTRLTVT.

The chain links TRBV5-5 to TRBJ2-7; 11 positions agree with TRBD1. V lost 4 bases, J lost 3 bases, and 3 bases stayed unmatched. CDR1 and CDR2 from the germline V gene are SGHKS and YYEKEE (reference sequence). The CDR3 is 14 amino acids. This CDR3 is CASSPGTGGYEQYF. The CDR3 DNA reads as TGTGCCAGCAGCCCCGGGACAGGGGGCTACGAGCAGTACTTC.

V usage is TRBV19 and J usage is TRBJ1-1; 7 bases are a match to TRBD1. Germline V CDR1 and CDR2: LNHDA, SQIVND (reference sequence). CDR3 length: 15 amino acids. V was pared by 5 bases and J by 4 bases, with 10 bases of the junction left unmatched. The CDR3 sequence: CASSLTGSLITEAFF. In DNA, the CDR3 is TGTGCCAGTAGTCTGACAGGGTCGTTGATCACTGAAGCTTTCTTT.

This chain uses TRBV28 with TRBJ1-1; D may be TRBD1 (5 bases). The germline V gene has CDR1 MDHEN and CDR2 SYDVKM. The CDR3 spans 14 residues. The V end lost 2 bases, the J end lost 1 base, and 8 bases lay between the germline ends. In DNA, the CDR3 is TGTGCCAGCAGTTTACTTGACAGGAACACTGAAGCTTTCTTT. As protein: CASSLLDRNTEAFF.

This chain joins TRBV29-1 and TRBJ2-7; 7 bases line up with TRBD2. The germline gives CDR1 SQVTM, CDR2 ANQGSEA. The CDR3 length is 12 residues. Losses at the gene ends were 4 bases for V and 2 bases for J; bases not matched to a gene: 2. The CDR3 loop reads CSVAGRAYEQYF. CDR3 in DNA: TGCAGCGTTGCAGGGAGGGCCTACGAGCAGTACTTC.

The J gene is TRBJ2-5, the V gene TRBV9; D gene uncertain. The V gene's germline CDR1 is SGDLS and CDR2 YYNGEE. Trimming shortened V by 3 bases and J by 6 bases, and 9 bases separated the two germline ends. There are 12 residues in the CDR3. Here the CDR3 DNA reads TGTGCCAGCAGCGCCTTCGAGAAGACCCAGTACTTC. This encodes CASSAFEKTQYF.

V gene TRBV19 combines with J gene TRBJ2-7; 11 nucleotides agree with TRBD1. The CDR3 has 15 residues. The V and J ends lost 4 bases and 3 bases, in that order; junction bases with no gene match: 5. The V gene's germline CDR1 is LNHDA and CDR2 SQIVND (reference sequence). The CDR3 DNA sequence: TGTGCCAGTAGTAGCCGGGACAGGGGGATCTACGAGCAGTACTTC. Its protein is CASSSRDRGIYEQYF.

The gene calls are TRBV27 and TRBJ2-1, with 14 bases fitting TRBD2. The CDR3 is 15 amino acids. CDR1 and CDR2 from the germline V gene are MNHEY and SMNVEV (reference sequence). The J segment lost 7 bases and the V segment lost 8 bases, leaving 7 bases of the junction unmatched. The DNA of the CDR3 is TGTGCCAGCCCTCCGACTAGCGGGAGGGAGAATGAGCAGTTCTTC. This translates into CASPPTSGRENEQFF.

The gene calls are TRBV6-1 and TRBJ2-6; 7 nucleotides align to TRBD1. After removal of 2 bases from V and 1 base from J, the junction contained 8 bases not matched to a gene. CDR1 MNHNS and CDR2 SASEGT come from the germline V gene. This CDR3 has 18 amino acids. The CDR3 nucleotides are TGTGCCAGCAGTGAACGGCAGGGGGAATTATCTGGGGCCAACGTCCTGACTTTC. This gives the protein CASSERQGELSGANVLTF.

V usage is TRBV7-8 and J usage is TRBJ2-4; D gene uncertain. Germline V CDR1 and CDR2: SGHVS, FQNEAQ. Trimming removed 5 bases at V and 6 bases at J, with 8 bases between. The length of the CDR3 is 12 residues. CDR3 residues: CASSNTLNIQYF. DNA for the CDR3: TGTGCCAGCAGCAACACCCTAAACATTCAGTACTTC.

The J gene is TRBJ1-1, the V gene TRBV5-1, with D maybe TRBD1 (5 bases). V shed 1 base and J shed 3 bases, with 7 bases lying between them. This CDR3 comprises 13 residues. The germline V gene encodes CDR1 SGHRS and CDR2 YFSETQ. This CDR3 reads CASSLWGDTEAFF. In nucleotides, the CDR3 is TGCGCCAGCAGCTTGTGGGGGGACACTGAAGCTTTCTTT.

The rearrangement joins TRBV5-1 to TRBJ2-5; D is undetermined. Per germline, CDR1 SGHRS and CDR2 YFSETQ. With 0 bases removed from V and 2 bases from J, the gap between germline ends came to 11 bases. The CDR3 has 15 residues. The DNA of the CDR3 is TGCGCCAGCAGCTTGGGCCGAGGTCAGCAAGAGACCCAGTACTTC. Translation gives CASSLGRGQQETQYF.

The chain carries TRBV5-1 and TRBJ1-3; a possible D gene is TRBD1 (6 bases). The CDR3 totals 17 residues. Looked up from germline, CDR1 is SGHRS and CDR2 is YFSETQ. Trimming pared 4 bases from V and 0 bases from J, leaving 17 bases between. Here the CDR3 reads CASSLGRGYTSGNTIYF. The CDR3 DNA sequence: TGCGCCAGCAGCCTTGGAAGGGGGTACACCTCTGGAAACACCATATATTTT.

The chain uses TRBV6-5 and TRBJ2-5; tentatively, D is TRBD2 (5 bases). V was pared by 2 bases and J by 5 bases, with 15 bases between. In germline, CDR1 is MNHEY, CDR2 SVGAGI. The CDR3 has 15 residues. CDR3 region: CASSYTPTSGETQYF. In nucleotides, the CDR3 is TGTGCCAGCAGTTACACCCCTACTTCGGGGGAGACCCAGTACTTC.

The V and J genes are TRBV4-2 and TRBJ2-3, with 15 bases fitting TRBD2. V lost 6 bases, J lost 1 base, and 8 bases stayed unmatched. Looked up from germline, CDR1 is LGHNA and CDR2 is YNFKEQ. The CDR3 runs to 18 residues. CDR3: CASSPRTSGGAGTDTQYF. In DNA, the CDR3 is TGTGCCAGCAGTCCGAGGACTAGCGGGGGGGCAGGCACAGATACGCAGTATTTT.

CDR3 loop: CASSIRQNTGELFF. CDR3 nucleotide sequence: TGTGCCAGTAGTATTAGACAGAACACCGGGGAGCTGTTTTTT. This chain links TRBV19 with TRBJ2-2; D not resolved. Germline V gene sequence: CDR1 LNHDA, CDR2 SQIVND (reference sequence). Trimming removed 3 bases from V and 1 base from J, with 6 bases in between. The CDR3 sequence is 14 residues long.

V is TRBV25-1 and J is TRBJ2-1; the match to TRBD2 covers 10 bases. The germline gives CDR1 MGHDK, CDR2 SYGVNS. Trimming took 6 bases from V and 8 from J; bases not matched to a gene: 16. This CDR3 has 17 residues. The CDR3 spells CASSKGLTSGMEDEQFF. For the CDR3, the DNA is TGTGCCAGCAGCAAGGGGCTTACTAGCGGGATGGAGGATGAGCAGTTCTTC.

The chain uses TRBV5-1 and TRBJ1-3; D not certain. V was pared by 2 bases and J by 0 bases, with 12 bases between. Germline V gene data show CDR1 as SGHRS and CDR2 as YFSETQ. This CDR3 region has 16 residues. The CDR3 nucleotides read TGCGCCAGCAGCTTTAACGGCGGCAGCTCTGGAAACACCATATATTTT. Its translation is CASSFNGGSSGNTIYF.

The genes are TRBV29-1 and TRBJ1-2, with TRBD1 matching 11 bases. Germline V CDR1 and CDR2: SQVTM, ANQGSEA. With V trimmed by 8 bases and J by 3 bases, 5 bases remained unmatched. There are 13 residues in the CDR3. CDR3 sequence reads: CSFGQGADYGYTF. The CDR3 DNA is TGCAGCTTCGGACAGGGGGCTGACTATGGCTACACCTTC.

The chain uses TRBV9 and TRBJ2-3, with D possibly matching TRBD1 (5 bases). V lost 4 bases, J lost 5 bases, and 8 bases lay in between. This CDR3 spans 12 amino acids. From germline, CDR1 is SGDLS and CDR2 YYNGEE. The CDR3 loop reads CASSFQGDTQYF. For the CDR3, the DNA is TGTGCCAGCAGCTTCCAGGGAGATACGCAGTATTTT.

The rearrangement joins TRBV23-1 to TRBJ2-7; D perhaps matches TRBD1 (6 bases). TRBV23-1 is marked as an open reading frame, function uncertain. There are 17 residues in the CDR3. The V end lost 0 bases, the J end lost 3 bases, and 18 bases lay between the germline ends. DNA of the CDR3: TGCGCCAGCAGTCAATCGTTTAGGGGGATTCTGGTCTACGAGCAGTACTTC. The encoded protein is CASSQSFRGILVYEQYF.

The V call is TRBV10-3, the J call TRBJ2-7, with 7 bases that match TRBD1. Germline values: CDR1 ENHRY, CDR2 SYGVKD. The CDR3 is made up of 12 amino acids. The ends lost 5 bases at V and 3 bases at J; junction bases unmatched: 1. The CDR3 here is CAISNRGYEQYF. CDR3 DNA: TGTGCCATCAGTAACAGGGGCTACGAGCAGTACTTC.

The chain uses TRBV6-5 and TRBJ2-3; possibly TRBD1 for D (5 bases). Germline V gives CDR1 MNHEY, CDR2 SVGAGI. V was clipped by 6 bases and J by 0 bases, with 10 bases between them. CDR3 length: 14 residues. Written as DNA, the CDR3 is TGTGCCAGCAGGGCAGGGTTCAGCACAGATACGCAGTATTTT. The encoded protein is CASRAGFSTDTQYF.